The 5 T cell receptor beta chains below were found in one sample sequenced in a study of blood T cell repertoires in COVID-19. Using immunoSEQ multiplex PCR, the repertoire was profiled, and TCRdb retains in-frame clones only, with some absent. There are hundreds of thousands of clones in the sample; 75% to 90% occur only once, and roughly 4% lies in the top ten. Sequenced material: PBMCs or T cells enriched from blood (not recorded which). The source of these receptors is a woman in her 30s who had recovered from COVID-19.

The chain couples TRBV9 to TRBJ1-2; TRBD1 matches at 7 bases. Trimming took 4 bases from V and 1 from J; bases not matched to a gene: 13. Germline V lookup: CDR1 SGDLS, CDR2 YYNGEE. The CDR3 extends over 17 amino acids. The CDR3 DNA is TGTGCCAGCAGCTCCGGCCCGGGACAGAGATTTAACTATGGCTACACCTTC. Its protein product is CASSSGPGQRFNYGYTF.

This chain links TRBV6-1 with TRBJ2-2, with 9 positions matching TRBD2. Germline-derived CDR1 and CDR2 are MNHNS and SASEGT. V shed 4 bases, J shed 5 bases, and the junction held 20 bases outside the gene matches. This CDR3 has 20 residues. The chain's CDR3 is CASSAPISSGAPRRTGELFF. The CDR3, as DNA: TGTGCCAGCAGTGCTCCCATATCTAGCGGGGCCCCCCGAAGAACCGGGGAGCTGTTTTTT.

The chain combines TRBV6-2 or TRBV6-3 with TRBJ1-5; TRBD1 matches 7 bases. The CDR3 is made up of 15 amino acids. Germline CDR1 and CDR2: MNHEY and SVGEGT. Trimming removed 5 bases from V and 8 bases from J; junction bases left unmatched: 12. The chain's CDR3 is CASSNNKGAFKPQHF. In DNA form, the CDR3 reads TGTGCCAGCAGTAATAATAAGGGGGCGTTTAAGCCCCAGCATTTT.

This chain links TRBV7-2 with TRBJ1-1, with a tentative D call TRBD1 (5 bases). The CDR3 is 13 amino acids. CDR1 and CDR2 (germline): SGHTA, FQGNSA. V lost 5 bases and J 4 bases, leaving 11 bases between the germline ends. CDR3 protein: CASSLRQSTEAFF. Here the CDR3 DNA reads TGTGCCAGCAGCCTAAGACAGAGCACTGAAGCTTTCTTT.

The V call is TRBV28, the J call TRBJ1-1; D is unresolved. The CDR3 contains 11 residues. V lost 6 bases and J lost 5, with 7 bases in between. Germline V CDR1 and CDR2: MDHEN, SYDVKM. The CDR3, as DNA: TGTGCCAGCAGCCCGTCGACTGAAGCTTTCTTT. It is translated as CASSPSTEAFF.